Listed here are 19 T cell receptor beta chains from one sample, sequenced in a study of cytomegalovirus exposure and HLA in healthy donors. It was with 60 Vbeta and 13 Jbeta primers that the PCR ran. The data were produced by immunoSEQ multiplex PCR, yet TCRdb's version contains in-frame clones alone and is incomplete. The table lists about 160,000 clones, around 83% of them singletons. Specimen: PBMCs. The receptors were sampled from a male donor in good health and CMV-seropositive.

Here the CDR3 reads CASSLEDPGSSTDTQYF. The CDR3 DNA reads as TGTGCCAGCAGCTTAGAAGATCCGGGGTCGTCCACAGATACGCAGTATTTT. The chain combines TRBV7-6 with TRBJ2-3; tentative D call: TRBD2 (5 bases). Germline V gene lookup returns CDR1 SGHVS and CDR2 FNYEAQ. V lost 1 base, J lost 2 bases, and 16 bases lay in between. This CDR3 is built from 17 residues.

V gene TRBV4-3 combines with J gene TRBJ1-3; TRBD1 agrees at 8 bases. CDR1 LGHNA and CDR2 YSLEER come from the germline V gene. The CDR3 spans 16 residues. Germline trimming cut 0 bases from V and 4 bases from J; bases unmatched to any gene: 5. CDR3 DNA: TGCGCCAGCAGCCAAGACGACAGGGGTAGCGGAAACACCATATATTTT. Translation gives CASSQDDRGSGNTIYF.

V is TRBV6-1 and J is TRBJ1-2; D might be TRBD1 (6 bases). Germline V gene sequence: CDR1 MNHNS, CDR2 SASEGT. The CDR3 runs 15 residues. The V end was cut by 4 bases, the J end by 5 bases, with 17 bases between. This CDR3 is CASSGRGGAQYGYTF. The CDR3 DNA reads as TGTGCCAGCAGTGGTCGAGGGGGGGCGCAGTATGGCTACACCTTC.

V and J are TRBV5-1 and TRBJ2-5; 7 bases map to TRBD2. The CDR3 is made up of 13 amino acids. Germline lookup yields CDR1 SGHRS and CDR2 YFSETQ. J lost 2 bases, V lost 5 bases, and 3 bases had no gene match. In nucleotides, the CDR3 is TGCGCCAGCAGTGGGGGGGATCAAGAGACCCAGTACTTC. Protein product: CASSGGDQETQYF. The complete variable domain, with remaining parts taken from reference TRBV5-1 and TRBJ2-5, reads KAGVTQTPRYLIKTRGQQVTLSCSPISGHRSVSWYQQTPGQGLQFLFEYFSETQRNKGNFPGRFSGRQFSNSRSEMNVSTLELGDSALYLCASSGGDQETQYFGPGTRLLVL.

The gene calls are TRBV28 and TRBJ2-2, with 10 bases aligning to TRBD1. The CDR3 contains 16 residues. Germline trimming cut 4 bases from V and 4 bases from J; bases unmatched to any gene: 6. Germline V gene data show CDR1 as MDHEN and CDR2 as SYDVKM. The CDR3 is CASSYRDRGFTGELFF. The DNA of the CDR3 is TGTGCCAGCAGTTACCGGGACAGGGGTTTCACCGGGGAGCTGTTTTTT.

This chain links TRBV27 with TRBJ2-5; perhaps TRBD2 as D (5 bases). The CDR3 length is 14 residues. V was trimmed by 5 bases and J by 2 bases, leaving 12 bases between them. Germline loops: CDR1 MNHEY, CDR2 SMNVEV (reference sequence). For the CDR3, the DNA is TGTGCCAGCAGTCGTACTCCGGGACAAGAGACCCAGTACTTC. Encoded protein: CASSRTPGQETQYF.

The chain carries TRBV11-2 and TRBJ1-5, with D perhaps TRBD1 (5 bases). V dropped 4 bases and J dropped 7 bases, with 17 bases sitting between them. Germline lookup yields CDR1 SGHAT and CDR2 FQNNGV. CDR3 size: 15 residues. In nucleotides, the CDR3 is TGTGCCAGCAGCTCGGGGGTAGGGGTAAGCCAGCCCCAGCATTTT. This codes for CASSSGVGVSQPQHF.

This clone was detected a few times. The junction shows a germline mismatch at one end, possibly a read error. CDR3 amino acids: CASSQDRRYKNSQYF. The CDR3 bases are TGCGCCAGCAGCCAAGACCGACGGTACAAAAACAGTCAGTACTTC. J is TRBJ2-4 and V is TRBV4-3; D is unresolved. The CDR3 is 15 amino acids. CDR1 is LGHNA and CDR2 is YSLEER in the germline V gene.

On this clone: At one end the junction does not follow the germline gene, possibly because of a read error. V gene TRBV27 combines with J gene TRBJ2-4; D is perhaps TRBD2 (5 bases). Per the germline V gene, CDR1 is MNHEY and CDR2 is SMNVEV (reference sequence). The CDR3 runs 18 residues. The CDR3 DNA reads TGTGCCAGCAGCCTCCATGGAGGTTCTTACGGAGCCAAAAACAGTCAGTACTTC. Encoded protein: CASSLHGGSYGAKNSQYF.

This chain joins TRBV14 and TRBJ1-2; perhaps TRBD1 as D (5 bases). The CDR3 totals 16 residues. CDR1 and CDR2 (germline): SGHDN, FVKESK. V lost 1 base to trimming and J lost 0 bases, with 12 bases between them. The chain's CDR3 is CASSQGTLVSNYGYTF. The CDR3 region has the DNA TGTGCCAGCAGCCAAGGGACACTTGTTTCTAACTATGGCTACACCTTC. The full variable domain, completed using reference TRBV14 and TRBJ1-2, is EAGVTQFPSHSVIEKGQTVTLRCDPISGHDNLYWYRRVMGKEIKFLLHFVKESKQDESGMPNNRFLAERTGGTYSTLKVQPAELEDSGVYFCASSQGTLVSNYGYTFGSGTRLTVV.

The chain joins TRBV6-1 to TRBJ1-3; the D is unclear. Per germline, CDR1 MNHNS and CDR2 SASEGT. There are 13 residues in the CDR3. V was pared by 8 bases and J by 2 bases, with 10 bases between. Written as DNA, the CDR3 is TGTGCCAGCGAGGGCACAACTGGAAACACCATATATTTT. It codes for CASEGTTGNTIYF.

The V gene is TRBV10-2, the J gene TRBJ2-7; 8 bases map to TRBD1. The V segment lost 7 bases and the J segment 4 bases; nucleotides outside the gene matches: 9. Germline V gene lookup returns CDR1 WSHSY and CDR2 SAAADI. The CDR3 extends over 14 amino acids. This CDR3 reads CASTLTGALYEQYF. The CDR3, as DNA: TGCGCCAGCACCCTGACAGGGGCTCTTTACGAGCAGTACTTC.

As DNA, the CDR3 is TGCGCCAGCAGCTTGACAGCGAGGGACACTGAAGCTTTCTTT. Its translation: CASSLTARDTEAFF. This chain connects TRBV5-1 to TRBJ1-1; D gene uncertain. Per germline, CDR1 SGHRS and CDR2 YFSETQ. V dropped 1 base and J dropped 3 bases, with 10 bases sitting between them. CDR3 length: 14 residues.

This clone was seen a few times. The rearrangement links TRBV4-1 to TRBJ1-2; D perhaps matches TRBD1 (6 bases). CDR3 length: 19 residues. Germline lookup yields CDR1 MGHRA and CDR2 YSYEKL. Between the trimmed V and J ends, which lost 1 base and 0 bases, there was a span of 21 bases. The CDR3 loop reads CASSQVNRLDRNTNYGYTF. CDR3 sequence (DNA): TGCGCCAGCAGCCAAGTAAACCGCCTGGACAGAAACACTAACTATGGCTACACCTTC.

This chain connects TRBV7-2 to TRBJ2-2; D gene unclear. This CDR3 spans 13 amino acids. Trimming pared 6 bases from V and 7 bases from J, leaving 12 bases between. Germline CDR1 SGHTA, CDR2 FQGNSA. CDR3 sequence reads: CASRPQLSGELFF. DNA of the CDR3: TGTGCCAGCAGACCCCAACTAAGCGGGGAGCTGTTTTTT.

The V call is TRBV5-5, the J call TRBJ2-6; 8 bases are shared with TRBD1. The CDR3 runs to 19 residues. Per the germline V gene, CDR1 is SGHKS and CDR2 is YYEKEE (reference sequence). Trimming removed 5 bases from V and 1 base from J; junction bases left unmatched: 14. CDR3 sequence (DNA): TGTGCCAGCAGACAACCCGGGACAGGCCGGAGATCTGGGGCCAACGTCCTGACTTTC. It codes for CASRQPGTGRRSGANVLTF.

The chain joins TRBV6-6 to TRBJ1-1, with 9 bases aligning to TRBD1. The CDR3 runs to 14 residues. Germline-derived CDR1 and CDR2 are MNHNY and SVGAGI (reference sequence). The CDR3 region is CVTQGARSDTEAFF. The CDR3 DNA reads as TGTGTGACACAGGGGGCGCGATCTGACACTGAAGCTTTCTTT.

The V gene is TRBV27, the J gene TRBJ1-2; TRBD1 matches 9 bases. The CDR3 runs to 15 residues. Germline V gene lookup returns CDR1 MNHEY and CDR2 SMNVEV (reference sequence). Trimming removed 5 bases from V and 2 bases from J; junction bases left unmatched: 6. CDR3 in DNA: TGTGCCAGCAGTAAACAGGGGGCGCCGAACTATGGCTACACCTTC. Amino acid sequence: CASSKQGAPNYGYTF.

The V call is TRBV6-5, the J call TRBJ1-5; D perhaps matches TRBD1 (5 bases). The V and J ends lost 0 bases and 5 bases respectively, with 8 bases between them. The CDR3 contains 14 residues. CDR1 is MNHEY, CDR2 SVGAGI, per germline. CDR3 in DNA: TGTGCCAGCAGTTACTCCAGGGTTGATCAGCCCCAGCATTTT. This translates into CASSYSRVDQPQHF.